The text below deals with one T cell receptor (beta chain). This sample was taken from a study of blood T cell repertoires in COVID-19. Overall study: Nucleic acid was either cDNA or gDNA, and it came from T cells, B-cell-depleted T cells, or PBMCs.

Authors' processing steps: The authors estimated nucleated cell counts from reference gene primer amplification. The data were produced by immunoSEQ multiplex PCR, yet TCRdb's version contains in-frame clones alone and is incomplete. V and J calls and clone size come straight from that table; D and trimming were deduced from the DNA. The data contain some 44,000 clones, 92% of them singletons. The CDR3 sequence is 17 residues long. V gave up 6 bases and J gave up 0 bases; unmatched junction bases: 10. Germline assignment: CDR1 LNHDA and CDR2 SQIVND (reference sequence). The sequenced sample consisted of peripheral blood. The chain joins TRBV19 to TRBJ2-3; 9 bases are a match to TRBD2. This TCR was recovered from a human donor in a cohort sampled during active COVID-19. The CDR3 DNA is TGTGCCAGTAGGGCTAGCGGGGCTCCCCCTAGCACAGATACGCAGTATTTT. The encoded protein is CASRASGAPPSTDTQYF. The full variable domain, with the rest looked up from reference TRBV19 and TRBJ2-3, is DGGITQSPKYLFRKEGQNVTLSCEQNLNHDAMYWYRQDPGQGLRLIYYSQIVNDFQKGDIAEGYSVSREKKESFPLTVTSAQKNPTAFYLCASRASGAPPSTDTQYFGPGTRLTVL.